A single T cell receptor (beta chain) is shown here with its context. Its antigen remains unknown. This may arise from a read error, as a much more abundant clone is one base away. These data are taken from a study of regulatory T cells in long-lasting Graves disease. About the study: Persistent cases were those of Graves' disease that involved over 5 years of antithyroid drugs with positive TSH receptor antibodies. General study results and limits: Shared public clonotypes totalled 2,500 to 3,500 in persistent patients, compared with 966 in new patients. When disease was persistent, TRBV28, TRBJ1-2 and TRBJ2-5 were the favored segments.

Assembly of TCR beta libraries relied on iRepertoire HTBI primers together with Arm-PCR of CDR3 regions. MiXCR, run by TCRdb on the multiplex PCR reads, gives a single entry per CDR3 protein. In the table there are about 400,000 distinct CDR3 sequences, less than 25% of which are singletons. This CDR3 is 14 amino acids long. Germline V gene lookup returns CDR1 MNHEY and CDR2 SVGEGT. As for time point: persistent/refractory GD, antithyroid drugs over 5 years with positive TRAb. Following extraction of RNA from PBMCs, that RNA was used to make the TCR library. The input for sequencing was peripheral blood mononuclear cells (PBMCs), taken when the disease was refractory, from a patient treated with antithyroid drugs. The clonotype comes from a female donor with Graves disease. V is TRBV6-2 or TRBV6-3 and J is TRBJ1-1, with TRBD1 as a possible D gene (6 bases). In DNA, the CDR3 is TGTGCCAGCAGTTCCAACAGGGTGAACACTGGAGCTTTCTTT. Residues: CASSSNRVNTGAFF.